These 29 T cell receptor beta chains originate from one sample sequenced in a study of blood T cell repertoires in COVID-19. Measured with immunoSEQ multiplex PCR; TCRdb has only the in-frame clones, and not every one. The top ten clones hold roughly a tenth of a sample with roughly 370,000 clones, about 83% of them seen once. Sequenced sample: PBMCs or T cells enriched from blood (not recorded which). These receptors all come from a woman between 50 and 59 years old who had recovered from COVID-19.

This clone turned up a few times. The chain couples TRBV6-5 to TRBJ2-7; 12 nucleotides line up with TRBD2. Per the germline V gene, CDR1 is MNHEY and CDR2 is SVGAGI. The CDR3 totals 15 residues. V gave up 4 bases and J gave up 5 bases; unmatched junction bases: 6. This CDR3 reads CASSSTGLAGNEQYF. As DNA, the CDR3 is TGTGCCAGCAGTTCTACAGGACTAGCGGGGAACGAGCAGTACTTC.

The rearrangement links TRBV7-9 to TRBJ1-3, with 8 bases identical to TRBD1. Per the germline V gene, CDR1 is SEHNR and CDR2 is FQNEAQ (reference sequence). V lost 5 bases, J lost 0 bases, and 12 bases stayed unmatched. This CDR3 contains 18 residues. Here the CDR3 reads CASSVYRGSTLSGNTIYF. CDR3 sequence (DNA): TGTGCCAGCAGCGTATACAGGGGGTCCACCCTCTCTGGAAACACCATATATTTT.

This rearrangement joins TRBV4-1 to TRBJ2-1; 9 bases are shared with TRBD2. V dropped 8 bases and J dropped 6; count of bases not matched to a gene: 11. In germline, CDR1 is MGHRA, CDR2 YSYEKL. This CDR3 contains 15 residues. The CDR3 loop reads CASRDYRGGVNEQFF. The CDR3 DNA is TGCGCCAGCCGGGATTATCGCGGGGGGGTCAATGAGCAGTTCTTC.

The V call is TRBV5-1, the J call TRBJ2-1; a possible D gene is TRBD2 (5 bases). CDR3 length equals 13 residues. Per germline, CDR1 SGHRS and CDR2 YFSETQ. The V gene lost 0 bases and the J gene lost 12 bases, with 13 bases spanning the gap. CDR3 region: CASSLVDGVRQFF. Written as DNA, the CDR3 is TGCGCCAGCAGCTTGGTTGACGGGGTACGGCAGTTCTTC.

This clone was detected once. The chain carries TRBV10-3 and TRBJ2-3; TRBD1 aligns across 7 bases. The germline CDR1 and CDR2 sequences are ENHRY and SYGVKD. The ends lost 2 bases at V and 0 bases at J; junction bases unmatched: 11. This CDR3 spans 18 amino acids. CDR3 DNA sequence: TGTGCCATCAGTGAGACCCCCTGGACAGGAGCGAGCACAGATACGCAGTATTTT. Its protein is CAISETPWTGASTDTQYF.

As DNA, the CDR3 is TGTGCCAGCAGCCAAACGGGAGGGTGGAACACTGAAGCTTTCTTT. Its translation: CASSQTGGWNTEAFF. The V call is TRBV14, the J call TRBJ1-1; no reliable D call. The CDR3 has 15 amino acids. Germline-derived CDR1 and CDR2 are SGHDN and FVKESK. Trimming shortened V by 2 bases and J by 1 base, and 11 bases separated the two germline ends.

The chain carries TRBV5-1 and TRBJ1-2; TRBD1 might be the D (5 bases). Germline V gene data show CDR1 as SGHRS and CDR2 as YFSETQ. The germline V and J ends were trimmed by 4 bases and 4 bases, with 11 bases remaining between them. The length of the CDR3 is 13 residues. The CDR3 coding sequence is TGCGCCAGCAGCCCGACAGATTTCTATGGCTACACCTTC. It specifies CASSPTDFYGYTF.

The CDR3 here is CASSPRSRRGGLNTEAFF. CDR3 DNA sequence: TGTGCCAGTAGTCCGAGATCGCGAAGAGGGGGTTTGAACACTGAAGCTTTCTTT. The chain couples TRBV19 to TRBJ1-1; D may be TRBD1 (6 bases). Germline CDR1 reads LNHDA; CDR2 reads SQIVND (reference sequence). CDR3 length: 18 amino acids. V was clipped by 5 bases and J by 0 bases, with 22 bases between them.

This chain connects TRBV10-3 to TRBJ2-1; 9 bases align to TRBD2. CDR3 size: 17 residues. The junction had 7 bases not matched to a gene; V was cut back by 4 bases and J by 0 bases. The germline CDR1 and CDR2 sequences are ENHRY and SYGVKD. CDR3 amino acids: CAISGTSGPSSYNEQFF. The CDR3 region has the DNA TGTGCCATCAGTGGAACTAGCGGGCCCAGCTCCTACAATGAGCAGTTCTTC.

The rearrangement joins TRBV7-9 to TRBJ2-3; D might be TRBD2 (5 bases). Germline-derived CDR1 and CDR2 are SEHNR and FQNEAQ (reference sequence). The V and J ends lost 4 bases and 5 bases respectively, with 16 bases between them. This CDR3 is built from 15 residues. CDR3 nucleotides: TGTGCCAGCAGCTCCCTGATTAGCGATAAAGATACGCAGTATTTT. It specifies CASSSLISDKDTQYF.

V is TRBV7-9 and J is TRBJ1-2; D remains unclear. The V gene lost 5 bases and the J gene lost 4 bases, with 11 bases spanning the gap. Looked up from germline, CDR1 is SEHNR and CDR2 is FQNEAQ (reference sequence). The CDR3 sequence is 13 residues long. The CDR3 reads CASSREAFYGYTF. CDR3 in DNA: TGTGCCAGCAGCCGAGAAGCCTTCTATGGCTACACCTTC.

For this clone: Other DNA variants within this sample encode the same CDR3. The chain employs TRBV29-1 and TRBJ1-5; D is undetermined. The length of the CDR3 is 13 residues. The germline gives CDR1 SQVTM, CDR2 ANQGSEA. Trimming shortened V by 4 bases and J by 4 bases, and 11 bases separated the two germline ends. CDR3 region: CSVAGSPNQPQHF. CDR3 coding DNA: TGCAGCGTTGCGGGGAGTCCAAATCAGCCCCAGCATTTT.

The chain links TRBV5-6 to TRBJ1-1; D is unresolved. In germline, CDR1 is SGHDT, CDR2 YYEEEE. Trimming took 2 bases from V and 7 from J, leaving 6 bases between them. CDR3 size: 11 residues. CDR3 protein: CASSFVNEAFF. The CDR3 DNA reads as TGTGCCAGCAGCTTCGTTAATGAAGCTTTCTTT.

The CDR3 is CAWTTGAETGKLFF. The CDR3 nucleotides are TGTGCCTGGACTACAGGGGCGGAGACCGGGAAGCTGTTTTTT. The chain recombines TRBV30 with TRBJ1-4; 7 positions agree with TRBD1. J lost 14 bases, V lost 4 bases, and 16 bases had no gene match. This CDR3 region has 14 residues. Germline lookup yields CDR1 GTSNPN and CDR2 SVGIG (reference sequence).

The genes are TRBV19 and TRBJ1-1, with no clear D. The germline gives CDR1 LNHDA, CDR2 SQIVND (reference sequence). CDR3 length: 13 amino acids. Trimming stripped 6 bases from V and 0 bases from J, with 8 bases between. CDR3 bases: TGTGCCAGTAGAATCAATTTGAACACTGAAGCTTTCTTT. Translating it yields CASRINLNTEAFF.

The V and J genes are TRBV3-1 (or the pseudogene TRBV3-2) and TRBJ2-5; TRBD2 matches 9 bases. The trim removed 1 base at V and 4 bases at J, leaving 7 bases unmatched. CDR3 length: 16 residues. In germline, CDR1 is LGHDT, CDR2 YNNKEL (reference sequence). The CDR3: CASSQGSAGGLETQYF. CDR3 nucleotide sequence: TGTGCCAGCAGCCAAGGTTCTGCGGGGGGGCTAGAGACCCAGTACTTC.

The chain has TRBV3-1 (or the pseudogene TRBV3-2) and TRBJ2-7, with 10 positions matching TRBD1. The ends lost 1 base at V and 1 base at J; junction bases unmatched: 1. Germline-derived CDR1 and CDR2 are LGHDT and YNNKEL (reference sequence). There are 15 residues in the CDR3. The CDR3, as DNA: TGTGCCAGCAGCCAAGCGGACAGGGGGTCCTACGAGCAGTACTTC. This gives the protein CASSQADRGSYEQYF.

This chain connects TRBV2 to TRBJ1-2; 8 bases agree with TRBD1. With V trimmed by 5 bases and J by 6 bases, 5 bases remained unmatched. CDR1 is SNHLY, CDR2 FYNNEI, per germline. The CDR3 has 13 residues. CDR3 sequence (DNA): TGTGCCAGCAGTTATACAGGGGGGAATGGCTACACCTTC. Its translation: CASSYTGGNGYTF.

This chain connects TRBV28 to TRBJ1-1; 10 bases align to TRBD1. Trimming at V came to 5 bases and at J to 8 bases, leaving 2 bases not matched to a gene. Per the germline V gene, CDR1 is MDHEN and CDR2 is SYDVKM. The CDR3 covers 12 residues. The CDR3 protein is CASSADRGEAFF. The CDR3 DNA sequence: TGTGCCAGCAGTGCGGACAGGGGGGAAGCTTTCTTT.

The rearrangement joins TRBV11-2 to TRBJ2-3; 7 bases map to TRBD2. This CDR3 has 18 amino acids. CDR1 is SGHAT and CDR2 is FQNNGV in the germline V gene. V lost 0 bases and J lost 6; bases outside the gene matches: 15. CDR3 region: CASSLDYWGGTQSDTQYF. The CDR3 bases are TGTGCCAGCAGCTTAGACTATTGGGGGGGGACCCAATCGGATACGCAGTATTTT.

The V and J genes are TRBV19 and TRBJ2-6; TRBD1 is a possible D gene (6 bases). Trimming took off 7 bases at V and 0 bases at J, with 10 bases between the two ends. This CDR3 has 15 residues. Germline V gives CDR1 LNHDA, CDR2 SQIVND (reference sequence). CDR3 nucleotides: TGTGCCAGTACCAAAGGGGGCTCTGGGGCCAACGTCCTGACTTTC. Translating it yields CASTKGGSGANVLTF.

The rearrangement uses TRBV6-7 and TRBJ2-7, with TRBD1 matching over 8 bases. TRBV6-7 is identified as an open reading frame with a role that is uncertain. V lost 5 bases and J lost 0; bases outside the gene matches: 9. The CDR3 is made up of 16 amino acids. Here the CDR3 DNA reads TGTGCCAGCAGTCCCCCAGGGGGCCAGATCTCCTACGAGCAGTACTTC. Its protein product is CASSPPGGQISYEQYF.

The chain has TRBV3-1 (or the pseudogene TRBV3-2) and TRBJ1-5; D uncertain. Trimming took off 1 base at V and 0 bases at J, with 10 bases between the two ends. The CDR3 loop spans 16 amino acids. Germline assignment: CDR1 LGHDT and CDR2 YNNKEL (reference sequence). The DNA of the CDR3 is TGTGCCAGCAGCCAAGGGAAACAGCTTAGCAATCAGCCCCAGCATTTT. This sequence encodes CASSQGKQLSNQPQHF.

This chain uses TRBV28 with TRBJ1-4, with 7 nucleotides matching TRBD1. The CDR3 has 16 amino acids. V shed 1 base, J shed 8 bases, and the junction held 10 bases outside the gene matches. From germline, CDR1 is MDHEN and CDR2 SYDVKM. The CDR3 region is CASSLFFGQVREKLFF. CDR3 DNA sequence: TGTGCCAGCAGTTTATTTTTCGGACAGGTACGGGAAAAACTGTTTTTT.

V usage is TRBV4-2 and J usage is TRBJ2-7; possibly TRBD1 for D (6 bases). The CDR3 has 15 amino acids. Germline loops: CDR1 LGHNA, CDR2 YNFKEQ. V shed 1 base and J shed 1 base, with 11 bases lying between them. CDR3 bases: TGTGCCAGCAGCCAAGCGACGGGACAATCCTACGAGCAGTACTTC. As protein: CASSQATGQSYEQYF.

The chain couples TRBV5-1 to TRBJ2-5, with TRBD1 as a possible D gene (5 bases). Deletions cut 0 bases from V and 0 bases from J, with 6 bases between. Germline V gene sequence: CDR1 SGHRS, CDR2 YFSETQ. The CDR3 runs to 14 residues. This CDR3 reads CASSLEGYQETQYF. The CDR3 bases are TGCGCCAGCAGCTTGGAGGGGTACCAAGAGACCCAGTACTTC.

The rearrangement links TRBV28 to TRBJ2-6, with 11 bases that match TRBD2. Germline values: CDR1 MDHEN, CDR2 SYDVKM. The CDR3 length is 19 residues. The J segment lost 0 bases and the V segment lost 6 bases, leaving 10 bases of the junction unmatched. CDR3 in DNA: TGTGCCAGCAGAAGCCAAACTAGCGGGGGCCTCTCTGGGGCCAACGTCCTGACTTTC. Its translation is CASRSQTSGGLSGANVLTF.

The chain couples TRBV6-5 to TRBJ1-2; tentative D call: TRBD1 (6 bases). The CDR3 has 13 residues. CDR1 and CDR2 from the germline V gene are MNHEY and SVGAGI. V lost 8 bases and J lost 2, with 12 bases in between. CDR3: CASEGGVNYGYTF. CDR3 coding DNA: TGTGCCAGCGAGGGGGGGGTAAACTATGGCTACACCTTC.

This clone was found once. The chain has TRBV10-3 and TRBJ1-1; D may be TRBD1 (6 bases). V lost 8 bases to trimming and J lost 1 base, with 11 bases between them. This CDR3 contains 13 residues. Germline V CDR1 and CDR2: ENHRY, SYGVKD. The CDR3: CAILGDTNTEAFF. The CDR3 DNA reads as TGTGCCATCTTGGGGGACACGAACACTGAAGCTTTCTTT.